This T cell receptor (beta chain) came from a study of a mutant IDH1 vaccine in newly diagnosed glioma. Germline V gene lookup returns CDR1 SGHTS and CDR2 YDEGEE. The CDR3 runs to 15 residues. With V trimmed by 4 bases and J by 6 bases, 6 bases remained unmatched. Using immunoSEQ multiplex PCR, the repertoire was profiled, and TCRdb retains in-frame clones only, with some absent. Among roughly 51,000 clones listed, approximately 86% were seen once. Time point indicated: week 5, during vaccination. Doses of 300 ug of mutant IDH1 20-mer peptide were given with topical imiquimod. This clone has a handful of counts. Its specificity is not known.

The sequence came from a young woman with glioma. Some clones in this sample may be carry-over from other donors' samples. Specimen: PBMCs, collected from a glioma patient whose treatment included an IDH1 peptide vaccine. The chain joins TRBV5-8 to TRBJ2-7; 14 nucleotides align to TRBD2. In DNA form, the CDR3 reads TGTGCCAGCAGCGCGGGACTAGCGGGAGCCAGCGAGCAGTACTTC. Its translation is CASSAGLAGASEQYF.